The 7 T cell receptor beta chains below were found in one sample sequenced in a study of shared clonotypes between healthy human individuals. Clones were sequenced by immunoSEQ multiplex PCR, and TCRdb holds only the in-frame ones, with some missing. In the table there are 650,000 to 700,000 clones, about 90% of which are singletons. The specimen was memory CD8+ T cells from PBMCs. Stated subset: CD45RO+ cells pooled with CCR7-negative TemRA cells. The receptors were gathered from a young man in good health. Some clones in this sample may be carry-over from other donors' samples.

This clone is a singleton in its sample. A read error may produce the germline difference seen at one junction end. Other nucleotide sequences in the sample specify the same CDR3. The chain couples TRBV7-9 to TRBJ2-7; D possibly corresponds to TRBD2 (6 bases). From germline, CDR1 is SEHNR and CDR2 FQNEAQ (reference sequence). This CDR3 has 12 amino acids. This chain's CDR3 is CASSPAGYEQYF. DNA for the CDR3: TGTGCCAGCAGCCCAGCGGGCTACGAGCAGTACTTT.

J is TRBJ2-1 and V is TRBV7-9; TRBD2 matches 7 bases. The CDR3 runs 14 residues. Germline V gene data show CDR1 as SEHNR and CDR2 as FQNEAQ (reference sequence). The V segment lost 3 bases and the J segment 7 bases; nucleotides outside the gene matches: 6. For the CDR3, the DNA is TGTGCCAGCAGCTTCTTGCGGGAGAAAAATGAGCAGTTCTTC. It codes for CASSFLREKNEQFF.

The count of this clone is one. The gene calls are TRBV5-1 and TRBJ2-7, with a possible D match to TRBD1 (6 bases). Germline loops: CDR1 SGHRS, CDR2 YFSETQ. The CDR3 totals 15 residues. Trimming took off 1 base at V and 0 bases at J, with 11 bases between the two ends. The CDR3 bases are TGCGCCAGCAGCTTGCGTCAGGGGCCCTCCTACGAGCAGTACTTC. It translates to CASSLRQGPSYEQYF.

The chain carries TRBV7-9 and TRBJ2-1, with 11 bases aligning to TRBD1. Unmatched junction bases numbered 11, after V lost 5 bases and J lost 8 bases. The CDR3 sequence is 16 residues long. Germline V gives CDR1 SEHNR, CDR2 FQNEAQ (reference sequence). The CDR3 spells CASSHRRDRGGDEQFF. Here the CDR3 DNA reads TGTGCCAGCAGCCATCGCCGGGACAGGGGGGGCGATGAGCAGTTCTTC.

With respect to this clone: The sample contains more than one DNA sequence encoding this CDR3. The chain links TRBV28 to TRBJ2-7, with D possibly matching TRBD2 (5 bases). Trimming took 5 bases from V and 3 from J, leaving 11 bases between them. This CDR3 contains 13 residues. Germline V gene data show CDR1 as MDHEN and CDR2 as SYDVKM. CDR3 amino acids: CASSLSRGYEQYF. Written as DNA, the CDR3 is TGTGCCAGCAGTCTTTCCCGGGGCTACGAGCAGTACTTC. The whole variable domain, remainder taken from reference TRBV28 and TRBJ2-7, is DVKVTQSSRYLVKRTGEKVFLECVQDMDHENMFWYRQDPGLGLRLIYFSYDVKMKEKGDIPEGYSVSREKKERFSLILESASTNQTSMYLCASSLSRGYEQYFGPGTRLTVT.

The chain couples TRBV29-1 to TRBJ2-7; D unclear. Trimming took 1 base from V and 4 from J, leaving 5 bases between them. Per the germline V gene, CDR1 is SQVTM and CDR2 is ANQGSEA. This CDR3 is built from 11 residues. The CDR3 spells CSVEVRYEQYF. The CDR3 nucleotides read TGCAGCGTTGAAGTCCGTTACGAGCAGTACTTC.

The J gene is TRBJ2-1, the V gene TRBV27; TRBD2 aligns across 11 bases. CDR1 is MNHEY and CDR2 is SMNVEV in the germline V gene (reference sequence). Unmatched junction bases numbered 14, after V lost 6 bases and J lost 10 bases. The CDR3 sequence is 16 residues long. CDR3 nucleotides: TGTGCCAGCAGGCCCCAGTTAGCGGGAGGGCCACGGGAGCAGTTCTTC. Its translation: CASRPQLAGGPREQFF.